Presented here are 30 T cell receptor beta chains from one specimen sequenced in a study of T cells after yellow fever vaccination. TCRdb re-derived calls from the 5' RACE reads in MiXCR, one entry per CDR3 protein. The sample gives some 350,000 distinct CDR3 sequences, 8.7% of which show up once; roughly 18% is in the top ten. This sample comprised PBMCs, obtained on the day of the first yellow fever vaccination. These receptors all come from a young man who received the YFV17D yellow fever vaccine.

V and J are TRBV7-9 and TRBJ1-1; D gene unclear. The germline gives CDR1 SEHNR, CDR2 FQNEAQ (reference sequence). The CDR3 runs to 12 residues. Trimming shortened V by 6 bases and J by 3 bases, and 8 bases separated the two germline ends. The CDR3 reads CASSEGHTEAFF. For the CDR3, the DNA is TGTGCCAGCAGTGAAGGGCACACTGAAGCTTTCTTT.

The table lists this clonotype with a few counts. The CDR3, as DNA: TGTGCCAGCAGGTCACGGGGGGGCGGGGCAGATACGCAGTATTTT. Its protein product is CASRSRGGGADTQYF. The rearrangement uses TRBV12-3 or TRBV12-4 and TRBJ2-3; 8 nucleotides line up with TRBD2. Germline trimming cut 6 bases from V and 4 bases from J; bases unmatched to any gene: 9. This CDR3 is 15 amino acids long.

For this clonotype: One end of the junction varies from germline; a read error may be responsible. V and J are TRBV18 and TRBJ1-5, with 7 bases fitting TRBD1. Germline CDR1 KGHSH, CDR2 LQKENI. This CDR3 comprises 16 residues. The CDR3 DNA reads TGTGCCAGCTTACCAAGCGTACAGGGGTGGAATCAGCCCCAGCATTTT. Translated, it gives CASLPSVQGWNQPQHF.

This clonotype was counted ten times or more. The V call is TRBV29-1, the J call TRBJ2-7, with a tentative D call TRBD1 (5 bases). Germline CDR1 SQVTM, CDR2 ANQGSEA. V lost 7 bases to trimming and J lost 1 base, with 23 bases between them. This CDR3 has 16 residues. CDR3 in amino acids: CSARGGQGSFSYEQYF. DNA of the CDR3: TGCAGCGCCCGTGGTGGCCAGGGATCTTTTTCCTACGAGCAGTACTTC.

This clonotype has a count of ten or more. The chain employs TRBV4-3 and TRBJ1-2, with no clear D. Trimming cost V 1 base and J 0 bases, with 9 bases left between them. The CDR3 runs 15 residues. Germline V gene lookup returns CDR1 LGHNA and CDR2 YSLEER. The CDR3: CASSQVAASNYGYTF. The DNA of the CDR3 is TGCGCCAGCAGCCAAGTGGCAGCTTCTAACTATGGCTACACCTTC.

This clonotype occurred many times. This chain joins TRBV4-3 and TRBJ1-3; D remains ambiguous. Trimming left V 6 bases short and J 1 base short, with 13 bases between. Germline CDR1 reads LGHNA; CDR2 reads YSLEER. The CDR3 has 15 amino acids. The CDR3 DNA is TGCGCCAGCAGACCGGATTCGGGGTCTGGAAACACCATATATTTT. Amino acid sequence: CASRPDSGSGNTIYF.

This clonotype was counted only a few times. The chain carries TRBV7-2 and TRBJ2-5; 10 bases match TRBD2. V gave up 2 bases and J gave up 5 bases; unmatched junction bases: 5. The CDR3 sequence is 15 residues long. Germline assignment: CDR1 SGHTA and CDR2 FQGNSA. CDR3 in DNA: TGTGCCAGCAGCTTACTACTAGCGGGGAGGGAGACCCAGTACTTC. Amino acid sequence: CASSLLLAGRETQYF.

This clonotype has more than one count but fewer than ten. The chain joins TRBV9 to TRBJ2-2; TRBD2 aligns across 15 bases. Germline assignment: CDR1 SGDLS and CDR2 YYNGEE. The CDR3 covers 16 residues. J was trimmed by 7 bases and V by 3 bases; bases with no gene match: 4. In DNA, the CDR3 is TGTGCCAGCAGCGCGGGGACTAGCGGGGGGATCGGGGAGCTGTTTTTT. Translation gives CASSAGTSGGIGELFF.

This clonotype occurred a few times. The V and J genes are TRBV7-6 and TRBJ2-1, with 8 bases aligning to TRBD2. CDR3 length equals 11 residues. After removal of 4 bases from V and 14 bases from J, the junction contained 4 bases not matched to a gene. CDR1 is SGHVS and CDR2 is FNYEAQ in the germline V gene. The CDR3 bases are TGTGCCAGCAGCTGGACTAGCATAAAGTTCTTC. It is translated as CASSWTSIKFF. The full variable domain, completed using reference TRBV7-6 and TRBJ2-1, is GAGVSQSPRYKVTKRGQDVALRCDPISGHVSLYWYRQALGQGPEFLTYFNYEAQQDKSGLPNDRFSAERPEGSISTLTIQRTEQRDSAMYRCASSWTSIKFFGPGTRLTVL.

This clonotype showed up just a few times. The chain employs TRBV7-3 and TRBJ1-1, with D unclear. The V gene's germline CDR1 is SGHTA and CDR2 FQGTGA. This CDR3 has 13 residues. V was pared by 3 bases and J by 3 bases, with 8 bases between. The CDR3 reads CASSFGEDTEAFF. The CDR3 bases are TGTGCCAGCAGCTTCGGGGAGGACACTGAAGCTTTCTTT. Variable domain in full (rest from reference TRBV7-3 and TRBJ1-1): GAGVSQTPSNKVTEKGKYVELRCDPISGHTALYWYRQSLGQGPEFLIYFQGTGAADDSGLPNDRFFAVRPEGSVSTLKIQRTERGDSAVYLCASSFGEDTEAFFGQGTRLTVV.

V and J are TRBV7-2 and TRBJ2-3; 12 nucleotides align to TRBD2. Trimming removed 6 bases from V and 4 bases from J; junction bases left unmatched: 8. The CDR3 covers 16 residues. Germline CDR1 reads SGHTA; CDR2 reads FQGNSA. CDR3 coding DNA: TGTGCCAGCAGATATCCTAGCGGGGGGGCCGCAGATACGCAGTATTTT. Its translation is CASRYPSGGAADTQYF. The entire variable domain, with the rest obtained from reference TRBV7-2 and TRBJ2-3, is as follows: GAGVSQSPSNKVTEKGKDVELRCDPISGHTALYWYRQSLGQGLEFLIYFQGNSAPDKSGLPSDRFSAERTGGSVSTLTIQRTQQEDSAVYLCASRYPSGGAADTQYFGPGTRLTVL.

The rearrangement links TRBV29-1 to TRBJ2-1; D gene unclear. CDR3 length equals 10 residues. V lost 4 bases to trimming and J lost 6 bases, with 4 bases between them. CDR1 and CDR2 from the germline V gene are SQVTM and ANQGSEA. The CDR3, as DNA: TGCAGCGTTGGAGGCAATGAGCAGTTCTTC. Protein sequence: CSVGGNEQFF.

The V and J genes are TRBV4-3 and TRBJ1-5; no clear D. Germline CDR1 and CDR2: LGHNA and YSLEER. The length of the CDR3 is 15 residues. The ends were cut back, 0 bases at V and 0 bases at J, with 6 bases in the middle. CDR3 region: CASSQDNYSNQPQHF. Written as DNA, the CDR3 is TGCGCCAGCAGCCAAGACAATTATAGCAATCAGCCCCAGCATTTT.

J is TRBJ1-6 and V is TRBV4-3; TRBD1 matches at 8 bases. Germline V gene lookup returns CDR1 LGHNA and CDR2 YSLEER. This CDR3 region has 16 residues. The junction had 9 bases not matched to a gene; V was cut back by 4 bases and J by 7 bases. In DNA form, the CDR3 reads TGCGCCAGCAGCCCTCACGGGACAGGAACAAATTCACCCCTCCACTTT. Translated: CASSPHGTGTNSPLHF.

This clonotype appeared a few times. This rearrangement joins TRBV6-5 to TRBJ1-5; 9 nucleotides line up with TRBD1. This CDR3 is 15 amino acids long. V lost 6 bases to trimming and J lost 3 bases; unmatched junction nucleotides: 6. Germline values: CDR1 MNHEY, CDR2 SVGAGI. In nucleotides, the CDR3 is TGTGCCAGCAGACAGGGGGCTATTGACAATCAGCCCCAGCATTTT. It encodes CASRQGAIDNQPQHF.

This clonotype was detected only a few times. The chain couples TRBV25-1 to TRBJ2-5; 9 bases agree with TRBD1. CDR1 is MGHDK, CDR2 SYGVNS, per germline. The CDR3 consists of 12 residues. The DNA for the CDR3 is TGTGCAGCCACCGGGACAGGGGAGACCCAGTACTTC. Protein: CAATGTGETQYF.

This clonotype has only a few counts. The chain recombines TRBV11-1 with TRBJ1-1; D is undetermined. Between the trimmed V and J ends, which lost 1 base and 1 base, there was a span of 16 bases. There are 17 residues in the CDR3. Germline-derived CDR1 and CDR2 are SGHAT and FQDESV (reference sequence). The CDR3 here is CASSLVPGAAENTEAFF. CDR3 bases: TGTGCCAGCAGCTTAGTTCCTGGAGCGGCAGAGAACACTGAAGCTTTCTTT.

This clonotype was recorded a few times. The genes are TRBV7-8 and TRBJ1-4; TRBD1 aligns across 9 bases. Trimming took 0 bases from V and 8 from J; bases not matched to a gene: 7. The V gene's germline CDR1 is SGHVS and CDR2 FQNEAQ. There are 16 residues in the CDR3. CDR3 in DNA: TGTGCCAGCAGCTTAGCCAGGGACAGGGCGGCAGAAAAACTGTTTTTT. This encodes CASSLARDRAAEKLFF.

V and J are TRBV20-1 and TRBJ2-7; 8 nucleotides agree with TRBD2. Looked up from germline, CDR1 is DFQATT and CDR2 is SNEGSKA (reference sequence). J lost 4 bases, V lost 3 bases, and 2 bases had no gene match. The CDR3 is 12 residues long. This CDR3 is CSASPSGYEQYF. The CDR3 DNA reads TGCAGTGCTAGTCCTAGCGGGTACGAGCAGTACTTC.

This clonotype was counted between two and nine times. This chain joins TRBV4-1 and TRBJ2-5; D is ambiguous. CDR1 and CDR2 from the germline V gene are MGHRA and YSYEKL. V was clipped by 0 bases and J by 0 bases, with 11 bases between them. This CDR3 comprises 16 residues. CDR3 sequence reads: CASSQDSRWDQETQYF. The CDR3 nucleotides read TGCGCCAGCAGCCAAGATAGCAGGTGGGACCAAGAGACCCAGTACTTC.

This clonotype occurred a few times. The V gene is TRBV7-9, the J gene TRBJ1-6, with D possibly TRBD1 on 6 matching bases. CDR3 length equals 15 residues. Germline CDR1 SEHNR, CDR2 FQNEAQ (reference sequence). V lost 3 bases and J lost 14, with 20 bases in between. The CDR3 bases are TGTGCCAGCAGCTTGGGGGATGGGGCAGGGGAGACCCTCCACTTT. Encoded protein: CASSLGDGAGETLHF.

At least ten counts were recorded for this clonotype. The chain is built from TRBV7-2 and TRBJ2-5; D gene ambiguous. The CDR3 contains 14 residues. The V end was cut by 2 bases, the J end by 2 bases, with 9 bases between. The germline CDR1 and CDR2 sequences are SGHTA and FQGNSA. CDR3 in amino acids: CASSLRLTQETQYF. DNA for the CDR3: TGTGCCAGCAGCTTAAGGTTAACTCAAGAGACCCAGTACTTC.

V usage is TRBV7-2 and J usage is TRBJ2-3; D possibly corresponds to TRBD2 (6 bases). This CDR3 spans 16 amino acids. Per germline, CDR1 SGHTA and CDR2 FQGNSA. Trimming pared 2 bases from V and 1 base from J, leaving 13 bases between. CDR3 sequence reads: CASSLRAGGGTDTQYF. CDR3 coding DNA: TGTGCCAGCAGCTTAAGGGCTGGCGGGGGCACAGATACGCAGTATTTT.

The V and J genes are TRBV10-2 and TRBJ2-7; TRBD2 matches at 11 bases. CDR1 is WSHSY and CDR2 is SAAADI in the germline V gene. The CDR3 loop spans 15 amino acids. V was pared by 2 bases and J by 4 bases, with 4 bases of the junction left unmatched. DNA of the CDR3: TGCGCCAGCAGTGAGCTAGCGGGGGGCATATACGAGCAGTACTTC. Protein sequence: CASSELAGGIYEQYF.

In its sample, this clonotype was seen many times. This chain uses TRBV15 with TRBJ1-1, with 7 positions matching TRBD1. CDR1 and CDR2 (germline): LNHNV, YYDKDF (reference sequence). Germline trimming cut 1 base from V and 6 bases from J; bases unmatched to any gene: 14. This CDR3 contains 17 residues. CDR3 sequence (DNA): TGTGCCACCAGCAGAGTTTATCTCCAGGGGGAAGGAGCTGAAGCTTTCTTT. Translating it yields CATSRVYLQGEGAEAFF. Looking up the rest from reference TRBV15 and TRBJ1-1 gives the full variable domain: DAMVIQNPRYQVTQFGKPVTLSCSQTLNHNVMYWYQQKSSQAPKLLFHYYDKDFNNEADTPDNFQSRRPNTSFCFLDIRSPGLGDTAMYLCATSRVYLQGEGAEAFFGQGTRLTVV.

The rearrangement links TRBV12-3 or TRBV12-4 to TRBJ1-5; D is unclear. V lost 1 base and J 9 bases, leaving 7 bases between the germline ends. This CDR3 has 12 residues. The CDR3 loop reads CASSLDFGPQHF. The CDR3, as DNA: TGTGCCAGCAGTTTAGATTTTGGGCCCCAGCATTTT.

The V call is TRBV7-3, the J call TRBJ2-7; 9 positions match TRBD2. There are 14 residues in the CDR3. V lost 6 bases and J lost 3; bases outside the gene matches: 6. Germline values: CDR1 SGHTA, CDR2 FQGTGA. The CDR3 bases are TGTGCCAGCAGACTTCTAGCGGGGTTCTACGAGCAGTACGTC. Protein: CASRLLAGFYEQYV.

This clonotype appeared many times. This sequence joins TRBV15 and TRBJ2-1; TRBD1 is a possible D gene (8 bases). V lost 5 bases, J lost 7 bases, and 18 bases lay in between. Per the germline V gene, CDR1 is LNHNV and CDR2 is YYDKDF (reference sequence). The CDR3 is 15 residues long. CDR3 residues: CATSSGGQGGNEQFF. For the CDR3, the DNA is TGTGCCACCAGCTCGGGAGGACAGGGCGGGAATGAGCAGTTCTTC.

This clonotype occurred many times. V is TRBV4-1 and J is TRBJ2-3; a possible D gene is TRBD1 (6 bases). Germline V gene lookup returns CDR1 MGHRA and CDR2 YSYEKL. The CDR3 runs to 16 residues. V lost 4 bases to trimming and J lost 1 base, with 15 bases between them. CDR3 in DNA: TGCGCCAGCAGCCTGCATCAGGGGCCTGGCACAGATACGCAGTATTTT. It codes for CASSLHQGPGTDTQYF.

This chain connects TRBV20-1 to TRBJ2-7; TRBD1 matches 7 bases. This CDR3 is built from 13 residues. The germline CDR1 and CDR2 sequences are DFQATT and SNEGSKA (reference sequence). V dropped 0 bases and J dropped 4; count of bases not matched to a gene: 3. CDR3 protein: CSARDRQGYEQYF. CDR3 coding DNA: TGCAGTGCTAGAGATAGACAGGGATACGAGCAGTACTTC.